The clone carrying this T cell receptor beta chain appeared a few times. Its antigen is still unknown. The CDR3 spans 14 residues. The V gene's germline CDR1 is SGDLS and CDR2 YYNGEE. Trimming stripped 0 bases from V and 2 bases from J, with 9 bases between. These data originate in a study of post-analysis software for immune sequencing data. Prepared libraries of TCR beta cDNA carried unique molecular identifiers. One entry per CDR3 protein, called by TCRdb with MiXCR from the PCR reads. The table records roughly 600,000 distinct CDR3 sequences, around 47% of them present only once. The study, taken as a whole, reports: Controls showed lower frequencies than patients for 5 or 6 TRBV segments, and TRBV5-6, TRBV5-1 and TRBV20-1 were among these. Compared with controls, patients showed significantly lower normalized Chao1 diversity. By F measure, strong co-clustering occurred among samples prepared in the same batch.

The sequence came from a girl between 10 and 17 years old with multiple sclerosis. The sample consisted of blood. V usage is TRBV9 and J usage is TRBJ2-7; D uncertain. CDR3 sequence (DNA): TGTGCCAGCAGCGTAGAACCCACCCCCTACGAGCAGTACTTC. It yields the protein CASSVEPTPYEQYF.